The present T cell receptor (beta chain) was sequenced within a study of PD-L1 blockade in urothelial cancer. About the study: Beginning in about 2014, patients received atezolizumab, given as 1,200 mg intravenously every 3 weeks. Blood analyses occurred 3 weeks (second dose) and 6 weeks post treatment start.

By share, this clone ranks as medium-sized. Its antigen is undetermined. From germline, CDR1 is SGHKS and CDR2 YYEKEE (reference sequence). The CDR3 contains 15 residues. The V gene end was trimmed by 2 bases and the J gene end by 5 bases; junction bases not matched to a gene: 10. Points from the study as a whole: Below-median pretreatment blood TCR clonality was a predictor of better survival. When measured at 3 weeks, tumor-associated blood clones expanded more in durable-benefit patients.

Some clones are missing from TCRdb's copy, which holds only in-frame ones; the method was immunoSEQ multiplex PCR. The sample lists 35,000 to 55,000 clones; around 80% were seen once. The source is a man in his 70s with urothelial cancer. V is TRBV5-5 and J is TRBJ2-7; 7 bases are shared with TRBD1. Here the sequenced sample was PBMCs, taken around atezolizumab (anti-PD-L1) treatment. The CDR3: CASSLVQGERNEQYF. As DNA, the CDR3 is TGTGCCAGCAGCTTAGTGCAGGGGGAACGGAACGAGCAGTACTTC.